This T cell receptor (beta chain) was recovered during a study of cytomegalovirus exposure and HLA in healthy donors. Whole-study results and caveats: The authors excluded some V segments, including TRBV6-2 and TRBV6-3, as indistinguishable. A later analysis linked a missense variant in DCLRE1C to the trimming of TCR beta V and J genes. Differences between HLA loci emerged in a later analysis of TCR association rates, with DRB1 most and HLA-C fewest.

CDR3 length: 17 amino acids. Losses at the gene ends were 0 bases for V and 3 bases for J; bases not matched to a gene: 11. Germline V gives CDR1 SGHTS, CDR2 YDEGEE. The PCR ran on 60 Vbeta and 13 Jbeta primers. Libraries were prepared by immunoSEQ multiplex PCR; TCRdb keeps only in-frame clonotypes and omits some of them. The sample shows about 190,000 clones, about nine tenths of them seen only once. As for this clone: What it binds is not known.

In nominal health when sampled, donors likely had unrecorded immune exposures nonetheless. The chain carries TRBV5-8 and TRBJ2-5, with 7 bases identical to TRBD1. The sample was PBMCs. This clonotype originated in a boy aged 2 to 9 in good health and CMV-seronegative. The CDR3 region is CASSLAVAGGPEETQYF. Here the CDR3 DNA reads TGTGCCAGCAGCTTGGCTGTCGCAGGGGGTCCCGAAGAGACCCAGTACTTC.